This is a list of T cell receptor beta chains from one sample in a study of blood T cell repertoires in COVID-19. Profiling relied on immunoSEQ multiplex PCR, and the TCRdb table lists in-frame clones only, not all of them. The sample includes tens of thousands of clones, around four fifths seen only once; the top ten take 1.9%. The sequenced sample consisted of peripheral blood. These receptors all come from a woman aged 60 to 75 with acute or convalescent COVID-19. The CDR3 runs from the conserved cysteine through the conserved F or W. A D gene is named only where the DNA matches it firmly. A row's size may be missing; if present it is once, few, many or a size class.

TRBD1	.	TRBV7-2	TRBJ1-1	CASSLTRQGATEAFF	TGTGCCAGCAGCTTGACCAGACAGGGGGCAACTGAAGCTTTCTTT
TRBD1	once	TRBV5-1	TRBJ1-1	CASRLGQGVANTEAFF	TGCGCCAGCAGGCTAGGACAGGGGGTGGCAAACACTGAAGCTTTCTTT
TRBD1	.	TRBV18	TRBJ1-2	CASSQGQDYGYTF	TGTGCCAGCTCCCAGGGACAGGACTATGGCTACACCTTC
.	.	TRBV3-1/TRBV3-2	TRBJ1-1	CASGNRVTEAFF	TGTGCCAGCGGTAACAGGGTAACTGAAGCTTTCTTT
.	.	TRBV6-5	TRBJ2-6	CASSLLESGANVLTF	TGTGCCAGCAGTCTCTTGGAGTCTGGGGCCAACGTCCTGACTTTC
.	.	TRBV3-1/TRBV3-2	TRBJ1-6	CASSRGRTENSPLHF	TGTGCCAGCAGCCGCGGCCGGACAGAAAATTCACCCCTCCACTTT
.	.	TRBV3-1/TRBV3-2	TRBJ1-2	CASSPDGGATYGYTF	TGTGCCAGCAGCCCCGACGGTGGAGCCACCTATGGCTACACCTTC
.	.	TRBV2	TRBJ1-4	CASSEGTGTTNEKLFF	TGTGCCAGCAGTGAAGGAACAGGGACAACTAATGAAAAACTGTTTTTT
.	.	TRBV24-1	TRBJ2-1	CATTSPGYNEQFF	TGTGCCACCACCTCCCCAGGTTACAATGAGCAGTTCTTC
.	.	TRBV6-6	TRBJ2-7	CASSYAGDNEQYF	TGTGCCAGCAGTTACGCAGGGGATAACGAGCAGTACTTC
.	.	TRBV16	TRBJ2-7	CASSQRGRQDNSYEQYF	TGTGCCAGCAGCCAAAGGGGCCGTCAGGACAACAGCTACGAGCAGTACTTC
.	once	TRBV7-9	TRBJ1-2	CASTPSYGYTF	TGTGCCAGCACCCCTTCCTATGGCTACACCTTC
.	.	TRBV30	TRBJ1-2	CAWSVQRNYGYTF	TGTGCCTGGAGTGTCCAGAGGAACTATGGCTACACCTTC
TRBD1	.	TRBV2	TRBJ2-7	CASKDPGQPYEQYF	TGTGCCAGCAAAGACCCGGGACAGCCTTACGAGCAGTACTTC
.	.	TRBV15	TRBJ2-7	CATSSRADTYEQYF	TGTGCCACCAGCAGCCGTGCGGACACCTACGAGCAGTACTTC
TRBD2	.	TRBV14	TRBJ2-3	CASSPETSGSQDTQYF	TGTGCCAGCAGCCCTGAAACTAGCGGGAGCCAGGATACGCAGTATTTT
TRBD2	.	TRBV4-1	TRBJ2-2	CASSQGPSGSQNGELFF	TGCGCCAGCAGCCAAGGGCCTAGCGGGAGCCAAAACGGGGAGCTGTTTTTT
.	.	TRBV2	TRBJ2-7	CASTGSPTFYEQYF	TGTGCCAGCACAGGGTCCCCTACTTTCTACGAGCAGTACTTC
.	.	TRBV6-1	TRBJ2-7	CASSEPTSGAYEQYF	TGTGCCAGCAGTGAACCCACTAGTGGCGCCTACGAGCAGTACTTC
.	.	TRBV5-8	TRBJ1-5	CASSGLNQPQHF	TGTGCCAGCAGCGGCCTCAATCAGCCCCAGCATTTT
TRBD2	.	TRBV19	TRBJ2-4	CASSMRGVNIQYF	TGTGCCAGTAGTATGCGGGGGGTGAACATTCAGTACTTC
.	few	TRBV10-1	TRBJ1-5	CASSESRGGPQHF	TGCGCCAGCAGTGAGTCCCGGGGTGGTCCCCAGCATTTT
.	.	TRBV19	TRBJ1-4	CASSIGSFIVGAPNEKLFF	TGTGCCAGTAGTATAGGGAGCTTTATCGTAGGGGCGCCTAATGAAAAACTGTTTTTT
TRBD1	.	TRBV5-1	TRBJ2-3	CASSIRDRGLLGTDTQYF	TGCGCCAGCAGCATCCGGGACAGGGGTTTATTGGGCACAGATACGCAGTATTTT
TRBD1	.	TRBV16	TRBJ2-7	CASSLQGAGYEQYF	TGTGCCAGCAGTCTACAGGGGGCCGGCTACGAGCAGTACTTC
.	.	TRBV20-1	TRBJ2-1	CSARPGNEQFF	TGCAGTGCTAGACCGGGGAATGAGCAGTTCTTC
.	.	TRBV18	TRBJ2-3	CASSPSAGSTDTQYF	TGTGCCAGCTCACCATCTGCGGGAAGCACAGATACGCAGTATTTT
TRBD1	.	TRBV2	TRBJ1-6	CASSNRGPSYNSPLHF	TGTGCCAGCAGCAACAGGGGCCCGTCCTATAATTCACCCCTCCACTTT
.	.	TRBV2	TRBJ2-2	CAILAGGRGTGELFF	TGTGCCATCCTAGCCGGGGGACGGGGCACCGGGGAGCTGTTTTTT
.	.	TRBV15	TRBJ1-4	CATSGLRGNEKLFF	TGTGCCACCAGCGGGCTGAGGGGGAACGAAAAACTGTTTTTT
.	.	TRBV20-1	TRBJ2-6	CSASFRDGANVPTF	TGCAGTGCTAGTTTCAGGGATGGGGCCAACGTCCCGACTTTC
TRBD1	.	TRBV11-1	TRBJ2-1	CASSGRDRGTVNEQFF	TGTGCCAGCAGCGGCCGGGACAGGGGAACGGTCAATGAGCAGTTCTTC
TRBD1	once	TRBV5-1	TRBJ2-2	CASTRMQTGTHAGELFF	TGCGCCAGCACCCGAATGCAGACAGGGACGCACGCCGGGGAGCTGTTTTTT
.	few	TRBV20-1	TRBJ1-2	CSAVPDYGYTF	TGCAGTGCCGTTCCGGACTATGGCTACACCTTC
.	once	TRBV18	TRBJ2-6	CASSPVTGTHTTTSGANVLTF	TGTGCCAGCTCACCCGTCACAGGAACCCATACTACGACCTCTGGGGCCAACGTCCTGACTTTC
TRBD2	few	TRBV5-1	TRBJ2-3	CASSGNSGASTDTQYF	TGCGCCAGCAGCGGTAATAGCGGGGCTAGCACAGATACGCAGTATTTT
.	.	TRBV11-2	TRBJ1-2	CASSTNPTELNGYTF	TGTGCCAGCAGCACCAACCCGACAGAATTAAACGGCTACACCTTC
.	few	TRBV5-4	TRBJ2-5	CASSLLDSQETQYF	TGTGCCAGCAGCTTACTCGACAGCCAAGAGACCCAGTACTTC
TRBD1	.	TRBV2	TRBJ1-3	CASSEDRGNTIYF	TGTGCCAGCAGTGAGGACAGGGGAAACACCATATATTTT
.	once	TRBV6-5	TRBJ2-5	CASSMGPSEKETQYF	TGTGCCAGCAGTATGGGGCCCTCGGAGAAAGAGACCCAGTACTTC
TRBD1	once	TRBV19	TRBJ1-6	CASRTRRDRDSPLHF	TGTGCCAGTAGGACCCGCCGAGACAGGGATTCACCCCTCCACTTT
.	.	TRBV27	TRBJ1-6	CASRNSRGGNSPLHF	TGTGCCAGCAGGAATAGCAGAGGTGGTAATTCACCCCTCCACTTT
TRBD2	.	TRBV6-2/TRBV6-3	TRBJ2-1	CASSWSGGGYNEQFF	TGTGCCAGCAGTTGGAGCGGGGGGGGATACAATGAGCAGTTCTTC
TRBD2	.	TRBV4-1	TRBJ2-1	CASKKTSGKGNEQFF	TGCGCCAGCAAGAAGACTAGCGGGAAAGGGAATGAGCAGTTCTTC
TRBD1	.	TRBV28	TRBJ2-7	CASSSLDRGREQYF	TGTGCCAGCAGTTCCCTCGACAGGGGTAGGGAGCAGTACTTC